One and the same sample provided the 27 T cell receptor beta chains below, sequenced in a study of PD-1 blockade in classical Hodgkin lymphoma. All the patients suffered relapse after autologous stem cell transplantation, and brentuximab vedotin exposure differed. Sequenced by immunoSEQ multiplex PCR; TCRdb stores in-frame clones only, minus some. The table lists about 98,000 clones, about nine tenths of them singletons. The material was peripheral blood mononuclear cells (PBMCs), obtained at baseline. All receptors come from a human donor with classical Hodgkin lymphoma.

The chain recombines TRBV4-1 with TRBJ2-7; tentative D call: TRBD2 (6 bases). V lost 2 bases, J lost 6 bases, and 17 bases lay in between. The CDR3 has 15 residues. Germline V CDR1 and CDR2: MGHRA, YSYEKL. CDR3: CASSQLDRDSGEQYF. The CDR3 DNA follows: TGCGCCAGCAGCCAACTTGACCGGGACTCTGGCGAGCAGTACTTC.

This clone showed up just a few times. This chain uses TRBV28 with TRBJ2-2; 7 nucleotides agree with TRBD1. Per germline, CDR1 MDHEN and CDR2 SYDVKM. Trimming cost V 10 bases and J 7 bases; bases outside gene matches: 12. The CDR3 loop spans 14 amino acids. DNA for the CDR3: TGTGCCACTATACCCACAGGGGTCGGCGGGGAGCTGTTTTTT. This encodes CATIPTGVGGELFF.

The rearrangement joins TRBV5-1 to TRBJ2-7; 7 bases are shared with TRBD1. CDR1 is SGHRS and CDR2 is YFSETQ in the germline V gene. CDR3 length: 14 amino acids. Trimming cost V 0 bases and J 4 bases; bases outside gene matches: 4. The CDR3 DNA is TGCGCCAGCAGCTTGGTAGGGGGCAGTTACGAGCAGTACTTC. Amino acid sequence: CASSLVGGSYEQYF.

Here the CDR3 DNA reads TGTGCCAGCAGTTACTCGTACGGGGGGGTAAATGAAAAACTGTTTTTT. Translating gives CASSYSYGGVNEKLFF. The rearrangement joins TRBV6-5 to TRBJ1-4, with a possible D match to TRBD1 (5 bases). Germline V gives CDR1 MNHEY, CDR2 SVGAGI. Deletions cut 0 bases from V and 5 bases from J, with 13 bases between. The CDR3 sequence is 16 residues long.

The chain combines TRBV19 with TRBJ2-2; TRBD2 matches 7 bases. Per the germline V gene, CDR1 is LNHDA and CDR2 is SQIVND (reference sequence). The CDR3 has 15 amino acids. V gave up 6 bases and J gave up 1 base; unmatched junction bases: 5. The chain's CDR3 is CASRVAGKNTGELFF. The CDR3 bases are TGTGCCAGTAGGGTAGCGGGTAAGAACACCGGGGAGCTGTTTTTT.

V usage is TRBV7-8 and J usage is TRBJ1-5; D possibly corresponds to TRBD1 (5 bases). Germline CDR1 is SGHVS and CDR2 is FQNEAQ. Between the trimmed V and J ends, which lost 1 base and 0 bases, there was a span of 22 bases. The CDR3 covers 20 residues. The DNA for the CDR3 is TGTGCCAGCAGCTTAGAACGAGGGGTGTGGGGAAGATATAGCAATCAGCCCCAGCATTTT. Encoded protein: CASSLERGVWGRYSNQPQHF.

The V and J genes are TRBV29-1 and TRBJ2-7; TRBD1 aligns across 10 bases. After removal of 4 bases from V and 5 bases from J, the junction contained 5 bases not matched to a gene. The CDR3 has 13 amino acids. Germline-derived CDR1 and CDR2 are SQVTM and ANQGSEA. The CDR3 here is CSVVRTGGNEQYF. CDR3 nucleotides: TGCAGCGTTGTTCGGACAGGGGGAAACGAGCAGTACTTC.

The chain recombines TRBV27 with TRBJ2-1; the D call may be TRBD1 or TRBD2 (5 bases each). This CDR3 region has 14 residues. The germline V and J ends were trimmed by 1 base and 5 bases, with 9 bases remaining between them. Germline loops: CDR1 MNHEY, CDR2 SMNVEV (reference sequence). CDR3 protein: CASSLWGSHNEQFF. DNA for the CDR3: TGTGCCAGCAGTTTATGGGGGAGCCACAATGAGCAGTTCTTC.

This sequence joins TRBV10-2 and TRBJ2-5; D gene uncertain. The ends were cut back, 5 bases at V and 2 bases at J, with 3 bases in the middle. The V gene's germline CDR1 is WSHSY and CDR2 SAAADI. This CDR3 is built from 11 residues. The CDR3 DNA reads as TGCGCCAGCAGTTTACAAGAGACCCAGTACTTC. Its translation is CASSLQETQYF.

V gene TRBV14 combines with J gene TRBJ2-5; TRBD2 agrees at 9 bases. This CDR3 is built from 17 residues. The V segment lost 4 bases and the J segment 5 bases; nucleotides outside the gene matches: 14. Germline-derived CDR1 and CDR2 are SGHDN and FVKESK. As DNA, the CDR3 is TGTGCCAGCAGCCCTGGGGGTGGAGTAGCGGGAGAGGAGACCCAGTACTTC. Its protein is CASSPGGGVAGEETQYF.

The J gene is TRBJ2-2, the V gene TRBV4-1, with a possible D match to TRBD2 (6 bases). The V and J ends lost 5 bases and 1 base respectively, with 14 bases between them. This CDR3 is 16 amino acids long. Germline loops: CDR1 MGHRA, CDR2 YSYEKL. CDR3 DNA sequence: TGCGCCAGCAGCAGTACCGGGACTTGGAACACCGGGGAGCTGTTTTTT. Protein sequence: CASSSTGTWNTGELFF.

The V gene is TRBV29-1, the J gene TRBJ1-5; the D gene is possibly TRBD1 (5 bases). Trimming shortened V by 4 bases and J by 4 bases, and 8 bases separated the two germline ends. The germline gives CDR1 SQVTM, CDR2 ANQGSEA. The length of the CDR3 is 12 residues. The CDR3 coding sequence is TGCAGCGTTGGGGACGCTAATCAGCCCCAGCATTTT. It encodes CSVGDANQPQHF.

The chain links TRBV5-1 to TRBJ2-7; 8 bases fit TRBD1. This CDR3 contains 14 residues. With 3 bases clipped from V and 4 bases from J, the junction kept 6 bases outside the gene matches. The V gene's germline CDR1 is SGHRS and CDR2 YFSETQ. The CDR3 DNA reads TGCGCCAGCAGCTGGGGACAGGCCAAATACGAGCAGTACTTC. Translating it yields CASSWGQAKYEQYF.

The CDR3 nucleotides read TGCGCCAGCAGCGAGGACAGGGGGCTCGAGCAGTACTTC. This gives the protein CASSEDRGLEQYF. The gene calls are TRBV5-1 and TRBJ2-7; 11 bases are shared with TRBD1. With 4 bases clipped from V and 6 bases from J, the junction kept 3 bases outside the gene matches. Germline CDR1 SGHRS, CDR2 YFSETQ. This CDR3 is 13 amino acids long.

This clone was found a few times. The chain combines TRBV6-1 with TRBJ1-5; 9 bases match TRBD1. V lost 5 bases to trimming and J lost 4 bases; unmatched junction nucleotides: 6. The CDR3 sequence is 15 residues long. Germline CDR1 is MNHNS and CDR2 is SASEGT. DNA for the CDR3: TGTGCCAGCAGTCCCGGGACAGGGAGAAATCAGCCCCAGCATTTT. Translation: CASSPGTGRNQPQHF.

This chain joins TRBV6-5 and TRBJ1-1; no definite D call. Trimming removed 5 bases at V and 3 bases at J, with 13 bases between. The CDR3 spans 14 residues. Germline lookup yields CDR1 MNHEY and CDR2 SVGAGI. The CDR3 nucleotides are TGTGCCAGCAGTGACGTGTTGGGAGACACTGAAGCTTTCTTT. Residues: CASSDVLGDTEAFF.

J is TRBJ2-7 and V is TRBV7-3; D gene uncertain. Germline-derived CDR1 and CDR2 are SGHTA and FQGTGA. The V end lost 5 bases, the J end lost 0 bases, and 14 bases lay between the germline ends. This CDR3 is built from 15 residues. The CDR3, as DNA: TGTGCCAGCAGCCCTTATCCCGGCGCCTCCTACGAGCAGTACTTC. The encoded protein is CASSPYPGASYEQYF.

CDR3 bases: TGTGCCAGTTCCTGGGGGGCCGGGGAGCTGTTTTTT. Translating it yields CASSWGAGELFF. The chain uses TRBV19 and TRBJ2-2; weak D call: TRBD2 (6 bases). From germline, CDR1 is LNHDA and CDR2 SQIVND (reference sequence). CDR3 length: 12 amino acids. Trimming removed 8 bases from V and 6 bases from J, with 10 bases in between.

The chain employs TRBV2 and TRBJ2-2, with D perhaps TRBD1 (6 bases). The germline gives CDR1 SNHLY, CDR2 FYNNEI. The CDR3 consists of 15 residues. V gave up 5 bases and J gave up 0 bases, with 10 bases separating them. CDR3 residues: CASSRAGANTGELFF. The CDR3 DNA reads TGTGCCAGCAGTCGTGCAGGGGCGAACACCGGGGAGCTGTTTTTT.

To note about this clone: The junction shows a germline mismatch at one end, possibly a read error. The chain employs TRBV6-1 and TRBJ2-7, with D unresolved. The CDR3 consists of 9 residues. Per the germline V gene, CDR1 is MNHNS and CDR2 is SASEGT. Here the CDR3 reads CASSARLDF. CDR3 sequence (DNA): TGTGCCAGCAGCGCGAGGTTGGACTTC.

V and J are TRBV9 and TRBJ2-2, with D perhaps matching TRBD1 or TRBD2 (5 bases each). The V end lost 3 bases, the J end lost 3 bases, and 15 bases lay between the germline ends. Germline assignment: CDR1 SGDLS and CDR2 YYNGEE. This CDR3 region has 16 residues. The chain's CDR3 is CASSAPGAVDTGELFF. The CDR3, as DNA: TGTGCCAGCAGCGCCCCCGGGGCCGTAGACACCGGGGAGCTGTTTTTT.

The V gene is TRBV10-3, the J gene TRBJ1-1; TRBD1 matches at 8 bases. V gave up 6 bases and J gave up 1 base; unmatched junction bases: 4. This CDR3 region has 14 residues. Looked up from germline, CDR1 is ENHRY and CDR2 is SYGVKD. The CDR3 DNA follows: TGTGCCATCAGCCCCGGACAGGGGAACACTGAAGCTTTCTTT. This gives the protein CAISPGQGNTEAFF.

This rearrangement joins TRBV13 to TRBJ2-7; 7 bases agree with TRBD2. The CDR3 consists of 15 residues. CDR1 and CDR2 from the germline V gene are PRHDT and FYEKMQ (reference sequence). Trimming took 2 bases from V and 7 from J; bases not matched to a gene: 11. The CDR3 DNA reads as TGTGCCAGCAGCTTAAGGGGAGGGTTAGTGCGGGAGCAGTACTTC. Protein product: CASSLRGGLVREQYF.

DNA for the CDR3: TGTGCCAGCAGCTTAGAGGGGACTAGCGGGAGGCCGGGGGGGCAGTATTTT. Its protein product is CASSLEGTSGRPGGQYF. This chain uses TRBV7-2 with TRBJ2-3, with 15 positions matching TRBD2. CDR1 and CDR2 (germline): SGHTA, FQGNSA. This CDR3 comprises 17 residues. Trimming cost V 1 base and J 11 bases; bases outside gene matches: 10.

In DNA form, the CDR3 reads TGTGCCAGCAGTACCGGTCACACTGAAGCTTTCTTT. This gives the protein CASSTGHTEAFF. J is TRBJ1-1 and V is TRBV6-5; D is uncertain. The germline V gene encodes CDR1 MNHEY and CDR2 SVGAGI. This CDR3 contains 12 residues. Deletions cut 5 bases from V and 3 bases from J, with 7 bases between.

The chain uses TRBV6-5 and TRBJ1-5; D uncertain. This CDR3 spans 13 amino acids. Germline V gene lookup returns CDR1 MNHEY and CDR2 SVGAGI. V lost 6 bases to trimming and J lost 4 bases, with 10 bases between them. The DNA of the CDR3 is TGTGCCAGCAGCGAGGATGGGAATCAGCCCCAGCATTTT. The encoded protein is CASSEDGNQPQHF.

V is TRBV11-2 and J is TRBJ2-7; D not resolved. The germline V gene encodes CDR1 SGHAT and CDR2 FQNNGV. CDR3 length: 12 amino acids. Trimming took off 5 bases at V and 6 bases at J, with 11 bases between the two ends. CDR3 region: CASSRTSIEQYF. As DNA, the CDR3 is TGTGCCAGCAGCCGGACGTCCATCGAGCAGTACTTC.